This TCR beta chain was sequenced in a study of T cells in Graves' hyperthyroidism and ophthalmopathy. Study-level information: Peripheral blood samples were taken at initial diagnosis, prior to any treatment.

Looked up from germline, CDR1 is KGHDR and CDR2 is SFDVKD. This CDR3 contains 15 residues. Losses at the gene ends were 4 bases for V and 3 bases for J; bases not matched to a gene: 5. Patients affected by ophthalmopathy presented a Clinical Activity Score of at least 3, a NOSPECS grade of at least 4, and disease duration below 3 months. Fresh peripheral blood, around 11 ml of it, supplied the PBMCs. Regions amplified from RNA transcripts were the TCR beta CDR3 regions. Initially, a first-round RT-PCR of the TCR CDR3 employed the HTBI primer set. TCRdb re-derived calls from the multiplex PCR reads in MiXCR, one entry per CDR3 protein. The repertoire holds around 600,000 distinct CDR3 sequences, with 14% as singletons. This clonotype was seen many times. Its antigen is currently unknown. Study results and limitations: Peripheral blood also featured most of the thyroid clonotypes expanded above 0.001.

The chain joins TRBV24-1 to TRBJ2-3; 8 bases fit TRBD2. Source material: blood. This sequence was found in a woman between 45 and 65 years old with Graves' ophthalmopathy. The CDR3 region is CATSDTGTSTDTQYF. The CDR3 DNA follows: TGTGCCACCAGTGACACCGGGACTAGTACAGATACGCAGTATTTT.